These 23 T cell receptor beta chains originate from one sample sequenced in a study of T cell repertoires in cytomegalovirus infection. TCRdb passed the reads through MiXCR, listing each CDR3 protein once. The sample yields roughly 500,000 distinct CDR3 sequences, 30% to 40% seen once. These receptors have no known antigen. This specimen consisted of cultured PBMCs, obtained from culture after CMV antigen stimulation. Every receptor here comes from a human donor in good health (CMV status not recorded). Some clones in this sample may be carry-over from other donors' samples.

The sample holds many counts of this clonotype. The chain is built from TRBV5-4 and TRBJ2-7; D uncertain. This CDR3 spans 12 amino acids. V gave up 4 bases and J gave up 6 bases, with 11 bases separating them. Germline loops: CDR1 SGHNT, CDR2 YYREEE (reference sequence). CDR3 sequence reads: CASSRHGTEQYV. The CDR3, as DNA: TGTGCCAGCAGCCGCCACGGCACCGAGCAGTACGTC.

This clonotype was seen repeatedly, ten times or more. The chain combines TRBV7-8 with TRBJ2-5; 7 bases are a match to TRBD1. The V gene's germline CDR1 is SGHVS and CDR2 FQNEAQ. V lost 1 base to trimming and J lost 3 bases; unmatched junction nucleotides: 11. The CDR3 is 17 amino acids. CDR3 in amino acids: CASSLEGETGLEETQYF. For the CDR3, the DNA is TGTGCCAGCAGCTTAGAAGGGGAGACAGGGCTGGAAGAGACCCAGTACTTC.

The table lists this clonotype with a few counts. A much larger clonotype is one base distant, so this may be a read error. The J gene is TRBJ2-2, the V gene TRBV11-3; a possible D gene is TRBD2 (6 bases). V lost 5 bases to trimming and J lost 0 bases, with 10 bases between them. This CDR3 is built from 15 residues. Germline loops: CDR1 SGHNT, CDR2 YENEEA. The CDR3 nucleotides read TGTGCCAGCAGCCGCGGGACCGCGAACACCGGGGAGCTGTTTTTT. Translation: CASSRGTANTGELFF.

The genes are TRBV15 and TRBJ2-1, with 9 bases fitting TRBD2. Germline-derived CDR1 and CDR2 are LNHNV and YYDKDF (reference sequence). With 1 base clipped from V and 5 bases from J, the junction kept 0 bases outside the gene matches. The CDR3 has 14 amino acids. CDR3 bases: TGTGCCACCAGCAGAGGACTAGCGGACAATGAGCAGTTCTTC. It codes for CATSRGLADNEQFF.

The V gene is TRBV7-4, the J gene TRBJ1-2; D gene unclear. The CDR3 covers 16 residues. The V and J ends lost 5 bases and 8 bases respectively, with 24 bases between them. CDR1 is SGHVT, CDR2 SQSDAQ, per germline. The CDR3 DNA is TGTGCCAGCAGCCCCGGAATAGACACGACCAGGAAGGGCTACACCTTC. Protein product: CASSPGIDTTRKGYTF.

This clonotype came up many times. This rearrangement joins TRBV7-2 to TRBJ2-7; D gene uncertain. V gave up 4 bases and J gave up 4 bases, with 14 bases separating them. This CDR3 region has 14 residues. The germline gives CDR1 SGHTA, CDR2 FQGNSA. Here the CDR3 reads CASSYGINMYEQYF. In DNA form, the CDR3 reads TGTGCCAGCAGCTACGGCATAAATATGTACGAGCAGTACTTC.

V is TRBV7-2 and J is TRBJ2-2, with 7 bases aligning to TRBD2. Losses at the gene ends were 1 base for V and 2 bases for J; bases not matched to a gene: 7. Germline V gives CDR1 SGHTA, CDR2 FQGNSA. The CDR3 is 17 residues long. The CDR3 DNA sequence: TGTGCCAGCAGCTTAGTACGGCTAGCGGCTAACACCGGGGAGCTGTTTTTT. This encodes CASSLVRLAANTGELFF. The whole variable domain, filled in from reference TRBV7-2 and TRBJ2-2, reads GAGVSQSPSNKVTEKGKDVELRCDPISGHTALYWYRQSLGQGLEFLIYFQGNSAPDKSGLPSDRFSAERTGGSVSTLTIQRTQQEDSAVYLCASSLVRLAANTGELFFGEGSRLTVL.

The sample holds a few counts of this clonotype. The V call is TRBV7-9, the J call TRBJ2-1; D gene unclear. Trimming took 1 base from V and 6 from J, leaving 4 bases between them. Germline CDR1 reads SEHNR; CDR2 reads FQNEAQ (reference sequence). The CDR3 has 12 residues. Here the CDR3 reads CASSLEVNEQFF. Written as DNA, the CDR3 is TGTGCCAGCAGCTTAGAGGTCAATGAGCAGTTCTTC.

The V and J genes are TRBV29-1 and TRBJ1-3; the D gene is possibly TRBD1 (5 bases). V dropped 4 bases and J dropped 6 bases, with 10 bases sitting between them. There are 12 residues in the CDR3. The germline V gene has CDR1 SQVTM and CDR2 ANQGSEA. The CDR3 DNA reads TGCAGCGTTGCCCGAGGGGAAAACACCATATATTTT. Its translation: CSVARGENTIYF.

V is TRBV29-1 and J is TRBJ1-2, with D tentatively TRBD1 (5 bases). The CDR3 is 11 residues long. V was shortened by 5 bases and J by 2 bases, with 6 bases between the two germline ends. In germline, CDR1 is SQVTM, CDR2 ANQGSEA. As DNA, the CDR3 is TGCAGCGTTCCAGGGAACTATGGCTACACCTTC. This gives the protein CSVPGNYGYTF.

This clonotype appeared once. The CDR3 region is CSAREGQVSGNTIYF. DNA of the CDR3: TGCAGTGCTAGAGAGGGACAGGTCTCTGGAAACACCATATATTTT. This rearrangement joins TRBV20-1 to TRBJ1-3; 8 positions agree with TRBD1. Unmatched junction bases numbered 1, after V lost 0 bases and J lost 0 bases. From germline, CDR1 is DFQATT and CDR2 SNEGSKA (reference sequence). The CDR3 is 15 amino acids.

This clonotype came up many times. The chain carries TRBV7-2 and TRBJ2-1; D unclear. CDR3 length: 13 residues. Germline CDR1 is SGHTA and CDR2 is FQGNSA. V was cut by 1 base and J by 5 bases, with 6 bases left in between. This chain's CDR3 is CASSLGPNNEQFF. The CDR3 bases are TGTGCCAGCAGCTTAGGTCCAAACAATGAGCAGTTCTTC.

The gene calls are TRBV7-9 and TRBJ1-2; 11 bases are a match to TRBD1. Germline CDR1 SEHNR, CDR2 FQNEAQ (reference sequence). There are 18 residues in the CDR3. The trim removed 5 bases at V and 0 bases at J, leaving 11 bases unmatched. The CDR3, as DNA: TGTGCCAGCAGCCAGTACCCGGGACAGGGGGAAGCTAACTATGGCTACACCTTC. Translated: CASSQYPGQGEANYGYTF.

There are a few counts of this clonotype. The chain uses TRBV7-2 and TRBJ1-2; TRBD1 matches 10 bases. The CDR3 is 14 residues long. In germline, CDR1 is SGHTA, CDR2 FQGNSA. Trimming removed 5 bases from V and 8 bases from J; junction bases left unmatched: 8. The CDR3, as DNA: TGTGCCAGCAGCCCGTACGACAGGGGGCGGGGCTACACCTTC. It yields the protein CASSPYDRGRGYTF.

The chain joins TRBV7-8 to TRBJ1-1; tentative D call: TRBD1 (5 bases). V gave up 5 bases and J gave up 1 base, with 14 bases separating them. The CDR3 loop spans 15 amino acids. The germline V gene has CDR1 SGHVS and CDR2 FQNEAQ. This chain's CDR3 is CASSLYYQGNTEAFF. Here the CDR3 DNA reads TGTGCCAGCAGCCTCTATTACCAGGGGAACACTGAAGCTTTCTTT.

This clonotype occurred a few times. The chain recombines TRBV6-5 with TRBJ2-5; TRBD1 agrees at 8 bases. CDR1 is MNHEY, CDR2 SVGAGI, per germline. V was pared by 2 bases and J by 5 bases, with 10 bases of the junction left unmatched. This CDR3 comprises 16 residues. For the CDR3, the DNA is TGTGCCAGCAGTTACCGGAGGGCAGGGGGCCTGGAGACCCAGTACTTC. This sequence encodes CASSYRRAGGLETQYF.

There are a few counts of this clonotype. The V call is TRBV19, the J call TRBJ2-1, with D uncertain. Germline lookup yields CDR1 LNHDA and CDR2 SQIVND (reference sequence). Trimming removed 1 base at V and 0 bases at J, with 4 bases between. The CDR3 is 14 amino acids. As DNA, the CDR3 is TGTGCCAGTAGTATAGGAAACTCCTACAATGAGCAGTTCTTC. It yields the protein CASSIGNSYNEQFF.

This clonotype was seen at least ten times. The chain employs TRBV11-2 and TRBJ1-1, with TRBD1 as a possible D gene (6 bases). CDR1 and CDR2 (germline): SGHAT, FQNNGV. The CDR3 is 14 amino acids. V lost 8 bases, J lost 0 bases, and 13 bases lay in between. As DNA, the CDR3 is TGTGCCAGCGATCAGGGGACCATGAACACTGAAGCTTTCTTT. The encoded protein is CASDQGTMNTEAFF.

J is TRBJ2-3 and V is TRBV6-2 or TRBV6-3; the D gene is possibly TRBD1 (6 bases). The CDR3 is 13 amino acids. The V end lost 8 bases, the J end lost 7 bases, and 16 bases lay between the germline ends. CDR1 MNHEY and CDR2 SVGEGT come from the germline V gene. This chain's CDR3 is CASGETGRNTQYF. CDR3 nucleotides: TGTGCCAGCGGAGAGACAGGCAGAAATACGCAGTATTTT.

This rearrangement joins TRBV7-2 to TRBJ1-4; no firm D call. Between the trimmed V and J ends, which lost 1 base and 4 bases, there was a span of 19 bases. Germline loops: CDR1 SGHTA, CDR2 FQGNSA. The CDR3 loop spans 18 amino acids. CDR3 coding DNA: TGTGCCAGCAGCTTAGGTCGTGACTCGTCATCAATTAATGAAAAACTGTTTTTT. Protein sequence: CASSLGRDSSSINEKLFF.

CDR3 DNA: TGTGCCAGCTCCTTTTTTGGGGCGGGAGAAGCCTACGAGCAGTACTTC. Translated, it gives CASSFFGAGEAYEQYF. This chain joins TRBV12-3 or TRBV12-4 and TRBJ2-7, with 7 positions matching TRBD2. After removal of 8 bases from V and 2 bases from J, the junction contained 15 bases not matched to a gene. This CDR3 has 16 amino acids.

This clonotype came up once. This rearrangement joins TRBV2 to TRBJ2-5, with 9 bases matching TRBD1. Germline V gene sequence: CDR1 SNHLY, CDR2 FYNNEI. The CDR3 runs 14 residues. With V trimmed by 6 bases and J by 4 bases, 6 bases remained unmatched. The CDR3 DNA reads TGTGCCAGCAGCCGTAGGACAGGGGTAGAGACCCAGTACTTC. Translating it yields CASSRRTGVETQYF.

CDR3 coding DNA: TGCGCCAGCAGCCAACTGGGACCGCAGAACACTGAAGCTTTCTTT. Translation gives CASSQLGPQNTEAFF. The chain recombines TRBV4-1 with TRBJ1-1; maybe TRBD1 (5 bases). Trimming pared 2 bases from V and 1 base from J, leaving 11 bases between. The germline V gene encodes CDR1 MGHRA and CDR2 YSYEKL. The CDR3 sequence is 15 residues long.